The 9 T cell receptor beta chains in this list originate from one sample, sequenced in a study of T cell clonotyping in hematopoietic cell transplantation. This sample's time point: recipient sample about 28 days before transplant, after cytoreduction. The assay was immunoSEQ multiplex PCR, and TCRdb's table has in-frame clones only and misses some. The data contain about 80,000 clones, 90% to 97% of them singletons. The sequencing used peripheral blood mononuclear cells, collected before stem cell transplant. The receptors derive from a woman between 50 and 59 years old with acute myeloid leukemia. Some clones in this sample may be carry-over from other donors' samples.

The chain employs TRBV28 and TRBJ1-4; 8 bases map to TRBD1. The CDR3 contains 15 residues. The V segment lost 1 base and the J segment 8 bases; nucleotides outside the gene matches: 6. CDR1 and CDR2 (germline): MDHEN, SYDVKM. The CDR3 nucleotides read TGTGCCAGCAGTTTATTTGGACAGGGTCAAGAAAAACTGTTTTTT. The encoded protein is CASSLFGQGQEKLFF.

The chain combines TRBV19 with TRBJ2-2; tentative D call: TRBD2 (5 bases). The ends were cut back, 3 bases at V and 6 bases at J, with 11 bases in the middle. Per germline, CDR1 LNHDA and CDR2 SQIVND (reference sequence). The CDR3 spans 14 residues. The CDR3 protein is CASSIFGVAGELFF. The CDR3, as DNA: TGTGCCAGTAGTATTTTCGGGGTGGCCGGGGAGCTGTTTTTT.

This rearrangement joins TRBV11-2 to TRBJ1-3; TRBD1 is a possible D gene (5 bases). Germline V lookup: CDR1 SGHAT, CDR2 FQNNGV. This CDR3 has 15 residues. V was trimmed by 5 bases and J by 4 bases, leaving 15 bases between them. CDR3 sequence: CASSLGGDEGNTIYF. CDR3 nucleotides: TGTGCCAGCAGCCTGGGGGGGGACGAGGGAAACACCATATATTTT.

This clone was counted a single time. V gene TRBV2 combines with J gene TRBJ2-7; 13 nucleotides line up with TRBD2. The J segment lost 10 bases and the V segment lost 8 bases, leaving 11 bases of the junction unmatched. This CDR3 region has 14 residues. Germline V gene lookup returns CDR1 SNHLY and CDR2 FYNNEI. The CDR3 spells CASQLAGGPYGQYF. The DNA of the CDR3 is TGTGCCAGCCAACTAGCGGGAGGGCCCTACGGTCAGTACTTC.

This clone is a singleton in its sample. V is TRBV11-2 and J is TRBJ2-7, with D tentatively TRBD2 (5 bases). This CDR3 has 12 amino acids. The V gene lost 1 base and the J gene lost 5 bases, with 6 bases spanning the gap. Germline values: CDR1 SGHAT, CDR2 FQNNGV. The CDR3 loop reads CASSLAGDEQYF. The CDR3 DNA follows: TGTGCCAGCAGCTTAGCCGGGGACGAGCAGTACTTC. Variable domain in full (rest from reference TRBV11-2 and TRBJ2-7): EAGVAQSPRYKIIEKRQSVAFWCNPISGHATLYWYQQILGQGPKLLIQFQNNGVVDDSQLPKDRFSAERLKGVDSTLKIQPAKLEDSAVYLCASSLAGDEQYFGPGTRLTVT.

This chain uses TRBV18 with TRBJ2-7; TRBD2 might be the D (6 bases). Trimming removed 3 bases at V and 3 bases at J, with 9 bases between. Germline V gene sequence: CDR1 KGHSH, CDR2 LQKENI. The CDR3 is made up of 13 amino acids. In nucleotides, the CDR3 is TGTGCCAGCTCACCTACGCGGGACTACGAGCAGTACTTC. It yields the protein CASSPTRDYEQYF.

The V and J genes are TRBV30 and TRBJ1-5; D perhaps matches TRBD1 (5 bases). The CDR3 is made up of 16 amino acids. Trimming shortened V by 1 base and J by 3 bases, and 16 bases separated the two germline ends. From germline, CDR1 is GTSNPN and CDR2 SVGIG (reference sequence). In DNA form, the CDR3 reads TGTGCCTGGAGTGAGATAGGACCAGGGTTCAATCAGCCCCAGCATTTT. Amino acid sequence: CAWSEIGPGFNQPQHF.

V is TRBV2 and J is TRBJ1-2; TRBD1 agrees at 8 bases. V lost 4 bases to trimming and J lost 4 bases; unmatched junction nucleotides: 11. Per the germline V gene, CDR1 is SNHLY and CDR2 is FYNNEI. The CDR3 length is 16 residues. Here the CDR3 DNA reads TGTGCCAGCAGTGGCGGGCAGGGGGCATTTATCTATGGCTACACCTTC. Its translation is CASSGGQGAFIYGYTF.

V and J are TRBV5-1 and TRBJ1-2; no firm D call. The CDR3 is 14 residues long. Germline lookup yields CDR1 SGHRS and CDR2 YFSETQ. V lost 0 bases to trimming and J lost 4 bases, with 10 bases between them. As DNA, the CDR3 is TGCGCCAGCAGCTTGGGGGAATCCAGCTATGGCTACACCTTC. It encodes CASSLGESSYGYTF.